A single TCR beta chain is shown here with its context. Its antigen is currently unknown. This entry belongs to a study of vaccination and CD4 T cells after COVID-19. As for the study in general: Day 14 and days 161 to 241 post-vaccination were the time points at which a few convalescent patients were sampled.

An Oncomine TCR Beta short-read assay was used to sequence the DNA from cultured CD4+ T cells. TCRdb itself ran the PCR reads through MiXCR, one entry per CDR3 protein. The sample holds some 20,000 distinct CDR3 sequences, under 40% seen once. The V gene's germline CDR1 is SGHAT and CDR2 FQNNGV. The length of the CDR3 is 15 residues. The J segment lost 5 bases and the V segment lost 1 base, leaving 4 bases of the junction unmatched. Time point denoted: late sampling 161 to 241 days after vaccination in a few convalescent patients. Treatment defined: approximately 11-day PBMC culture with coronavirus spike peptide pools or control peptides (ViraFEST assay).

V usage is TRBV11-2 and J usage is TRBJ2-1; 8 nucleotides align to TRBD2. The material sequenced was CD4+ T cells from blood, cultured in vitro, taken about 7 months after SARS-CoV-2 vaccination. This clonotype was obtained from a human donor who had recovered from COVID-19. CDR3 region: CASSLGIAGNNEQFF. For the CDR3, the DNA is TGTGCCAGCAGCTTAGGGATAGCGGGAAACAATGAGCAGTTCTTC.